This T cell receptor (beta chain) was captured by sequencing in a study of cytomegalovirus exposure and HLA in healthy donors. CDR3 size: 15 residues. The germline CDR1 and CDR2 sequences are MNHNS and SASEGT. V lost 3 bases and J 5 bases, leaving 17 bases between the germline ends. Both 60 Vbeta primers and 13 Jbeta primers went into the PCR. Sequenced by immunoSEQ multiplex PCR; TCRdb stores in-frame clones only, minus some. The sample yields more than 200,000 clones, around 70% seen once. Sequenced sample: PBMCs. The receptor's source is a man aged 35-49 years in good health and CMV-seropositive. The chain joins TRBV6-1 to TRBJ2-7, with D perhaps TRBD1 (6 bases). The CDR3: CASSDKGVAPHEQYF. The CDR3 region has the DNA TGTGCCAGCAGTGACAAGGGGGTGGCCCCCCACGAGCAGTACTTC.